This T cell receptor beta chain was recovered during a study of shared clonotypes between healthy human individuals. This table comes from immunoSEQ multiplex PCR, and its TCRdb copy is limited to in-frame clones, with some not included. This sample has fewer than 800,000 clones, with approximately 90% found just once. CD45RO-negative CD8 cells positively selected for CCR7 made up the naive population, which excluded terminally differentiated effector memory CD45RA+ cells. The germline CDR1 and CDR2 sequences are SGHKS and YYEKEE (reference sequence). The CDR3 sequence is 13 residues long. V was shortened by 3 bases and J by 8 bases, with 14 bases between the two germline ends.

The source of this sequence is a man between 25 and 39 years old in good health. The chain carries TRBV5-5 and TRBJ1-2; a possible D gene is TRBD1 (5 bases). Material: naive CD8+ T cells sorted from blood. The CDR3 is CASSSGPAAGYTF. CDR3 sequence (DNA): TGTGCCAGCAGCTCAGGGCCCGCTGCGGGCTACACCTTC.